These 7 T cell receptor beta chains were all obtained from the same sample, sequenced in a study of identical twins listed by TCRdb under 2016. Libraries were constructed by 5' RACE. The sequencing machine was an Illumina HiSeq 2000. Using fastp at Q25 and MiXCR, TCRdb reprocessed the public reads and kept productive beta chains. Rows are unified per CDR3 protein, each entry keeping the most common DNA and genes. The sample has fewer than 900,000 distinct CDR3 sequences on record, 15% to 20% of them singletons. Of the sample, approximately 14% is held by the ten largest clones. This same sample was also taken into another study, of T cells expressing NK-cell markers.

The specimen sequenced was PBMCs. The receptors were sampled from a woman aged 18 to 35 in good health.

V usage is TRBV20-1 and J usage is TRBJ2-3; 12 bases are a match to TRBD2. Germline V lookup: CDR1 DFQATT, CDR2 SNEGSKA (reference sequence). Trimming removed 5 bases from V and 4 bases from J; junction bases left unmatched: 7. This CDR3 region has 15 residues. The CDR3 DNA sequence: TGCAGTGCTCCGGGACTAGCGGGTAGGGCAGATACGCAGTATTTT. Encoded protein: CSAPGLAGRADTQYF.

This clonotype turned up a few times. The gene calls are TRBV7-9 and TRBJ2-1, with a tentative D call TRBD2 (6 bases). CDR1 and CDR2 from the germline V gene are SEHNR and FQNEAQ (reference sequence). Trimming removed 2 bases from V and 4 bases from J, with 12 bases in between. The CDR3 extends over 15 amino acids. Here the CDR3 DNA reads TGTGCCAGCAGCTTAAGGGCTAGCGCGTACAATGAGCAGTTCTTC. The encoded protein is CASSLRASAYNEQFF.

V gene TRBV4-1 combines with J gene TRBJ1-1; D is unclear. Looked up from germline, CDR1 is MGHRA and CDR2 is YSYEKL. V lost 5 bases, J lost 0 bases, and 7 bases lay in between. This CDR3 is built from 13 residues. The CDR3 coding sequence is TGCGCCAGCAGCACACGGCTGAACACTGAAGCTTTCTTT. This sequence encodes CASSTRLNTEAFF.

The genes are TRBV7-2 and TRBJ1-1; the match to TRBD1 covers 7 bases. V was pared by 5 bases and J by 5 bases, with 11 bases of the junction left unmatched. Germline assignment: CDR1 SGHTA and CDR2 FQGNSA. The CDR3 covers 15 residues. CDR3 protein: CASSLEYRGGTEAFF. DNA for the CDR3: TGTGCCAGCAGCCTCGAGTACAGGGGAGGGACTGAAGCTTTCTTT.

This clonotype came up a few times. This chain uses TRBV5-6 with TRBJ2-7; D gene ambiguous. Germline V gene lookup returns CDR1 SGHDT and CDR2 YYEEEE. The CDR3 spans 14 residues. With 4 bases removed from V and 4 bases from J, the gap between germline ends came to 15 bases. In DNA form, the CDR3 reads TGTGCCAGCAGCCACCCATCAATCCCATACGAGCAGTACTTC. This codes for CASSHPSIPYEQYF.

This clonotype was counted many times. This rearrangement joins TRBV20-1 to TRBJ2-5; tentatively, D is TRBD1 (5 bases). The CDR3 runs to 13 residues. Germline V gene data show CDR1 as DFQATT and CDR2 as SNEGSKA (reference sequence). Deletions cut 5 bases from V and 0 bases from J, with 10 bases between. CDR3 coding DNA: TGCAGTGCTTTGACAGATTACCAAGAGACCCAGTACTTC. It yields the protein CSALTDYQETQYF.

This clonotype turned up a few times. The V gene is TRBV6-1, the J gene TRBJ2-7, with D perhaps matching TRBD2 (5 bases). Germline lookup yields CDR1 MNHNS and CDR2 SASEGT. V was pared by 6 bases and J by 6 bases, with 21 bases between. CDR3 length: 15 residues. Written as DNA, the CDR3 is TGTGCCAGCAGCCCGTCCGGACTCCGTAGCCTCGAGCAGTACTTC. It translates to CASSPSGLRSLEQYF.